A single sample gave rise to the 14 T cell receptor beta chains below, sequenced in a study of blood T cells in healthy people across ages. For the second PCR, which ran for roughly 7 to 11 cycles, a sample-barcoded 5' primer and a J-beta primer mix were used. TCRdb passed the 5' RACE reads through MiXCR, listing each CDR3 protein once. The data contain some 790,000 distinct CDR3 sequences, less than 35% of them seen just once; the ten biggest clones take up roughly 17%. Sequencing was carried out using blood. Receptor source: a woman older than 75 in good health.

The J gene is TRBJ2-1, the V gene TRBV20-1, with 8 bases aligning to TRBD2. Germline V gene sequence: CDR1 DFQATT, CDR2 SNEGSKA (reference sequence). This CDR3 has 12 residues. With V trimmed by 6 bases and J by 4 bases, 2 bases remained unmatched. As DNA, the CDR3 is TGCAGTGCCGTAGCGGGGTACAATGAGCAGTTCTTC. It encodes CSAVAGYNEQFF.

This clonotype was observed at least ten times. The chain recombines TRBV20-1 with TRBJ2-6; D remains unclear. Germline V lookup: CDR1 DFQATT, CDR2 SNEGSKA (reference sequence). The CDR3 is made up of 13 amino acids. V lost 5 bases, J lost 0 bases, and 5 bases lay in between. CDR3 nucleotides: TGCAGTGCTCCGGGCTCTGGGGCCAACGTCCTGACTTTC. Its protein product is CSAPGSGANVLTF.

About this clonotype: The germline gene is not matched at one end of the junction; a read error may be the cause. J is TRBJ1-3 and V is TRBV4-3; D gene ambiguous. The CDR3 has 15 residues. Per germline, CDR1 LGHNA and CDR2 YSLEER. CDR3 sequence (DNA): TGCGCCAGCAGCCTCGGCGCACACTCTGGAAGCACCATATATTTT. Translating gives CASSLGAHSGSTIYF.

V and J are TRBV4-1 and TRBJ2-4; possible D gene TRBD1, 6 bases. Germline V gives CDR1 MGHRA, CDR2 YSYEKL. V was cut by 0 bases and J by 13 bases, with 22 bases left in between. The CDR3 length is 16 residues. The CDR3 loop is CASSQEVGAFRGEQYF. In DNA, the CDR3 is TGCGCCAGCAGCCAAGAAGTAGGGGCATTCAGGGGTGAGCAGTACTTC.

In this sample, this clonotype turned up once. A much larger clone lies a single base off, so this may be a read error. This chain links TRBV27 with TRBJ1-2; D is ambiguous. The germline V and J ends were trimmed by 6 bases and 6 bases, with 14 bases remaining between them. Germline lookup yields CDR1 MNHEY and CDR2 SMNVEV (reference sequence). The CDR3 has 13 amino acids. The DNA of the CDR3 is TGTGCCAGCAGCCGGGAACAGTGGGATGGCTACACCTTC. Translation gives CASSREQWDGYTF.

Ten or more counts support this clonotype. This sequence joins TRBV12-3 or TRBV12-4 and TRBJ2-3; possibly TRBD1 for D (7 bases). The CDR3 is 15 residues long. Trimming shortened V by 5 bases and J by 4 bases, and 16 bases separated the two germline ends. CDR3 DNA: TGTGCCAGCAGTCGCGTCAGGGGGGAGTCAGATACGCAGTATTTT. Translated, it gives CASSRVRGESDTQYF.

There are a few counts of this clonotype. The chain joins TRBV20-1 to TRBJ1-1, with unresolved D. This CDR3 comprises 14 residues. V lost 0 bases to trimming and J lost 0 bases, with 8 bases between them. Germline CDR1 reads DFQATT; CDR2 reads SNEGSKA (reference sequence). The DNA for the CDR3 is TGCAGTGCTAGAGATCGAAAAATGAACACTGAAGCTTTCTTT. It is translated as CSARDRKMNTEAFF.

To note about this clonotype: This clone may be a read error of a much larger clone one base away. CDR3 sequence: CSARDFGRGKYNERFF. DNA of the CDR3: TGCAGTGCTAGAGATTTCGGCAGGGGGAAGTACAATGAGCGGTTCTTC. The chain couples TRBV20-1 to TRBJ2-1; 7 nucleotides line up with TRBD1. Looked up from germline, CDR1 is DFQATT and CDR2 is SNEGSKA (reference sequence). The CDR3 contains 16 residues.

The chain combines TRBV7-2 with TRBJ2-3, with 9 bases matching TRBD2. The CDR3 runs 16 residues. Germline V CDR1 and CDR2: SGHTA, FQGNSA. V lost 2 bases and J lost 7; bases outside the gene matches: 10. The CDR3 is CASSLLVLAGTNTQYF. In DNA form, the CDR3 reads TGTGCCAGCAGCTTATTGGTCCTAGCGGGAACCAATACGCAGTATTTT.

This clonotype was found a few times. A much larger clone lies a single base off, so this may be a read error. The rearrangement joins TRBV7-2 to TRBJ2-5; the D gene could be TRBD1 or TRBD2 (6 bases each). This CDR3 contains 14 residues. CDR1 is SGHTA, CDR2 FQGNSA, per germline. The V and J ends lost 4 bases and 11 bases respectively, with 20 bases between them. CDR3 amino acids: CASSSGGGSDEQYF. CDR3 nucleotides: TGTGCCAGCAGCTCCGGAGGGGGTTCAGATGAGCAGTACTTC.

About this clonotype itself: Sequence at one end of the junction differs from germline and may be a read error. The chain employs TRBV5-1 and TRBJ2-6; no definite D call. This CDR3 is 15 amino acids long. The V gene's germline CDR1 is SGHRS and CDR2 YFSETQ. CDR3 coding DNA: TGCGCCAGCAGCTTAATGAGCTCTGGGACCAACGTCCTGACTTTC. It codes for CASSLMSSGTNVLTF.

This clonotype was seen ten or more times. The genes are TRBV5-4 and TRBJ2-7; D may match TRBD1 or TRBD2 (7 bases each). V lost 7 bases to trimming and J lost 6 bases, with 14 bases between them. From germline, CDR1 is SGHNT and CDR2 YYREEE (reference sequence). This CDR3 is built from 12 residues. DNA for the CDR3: TGTGCCAGCGGGCCCAGGGGGGGCGAGCAGTACTTC. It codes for CASGPRGGEQYF.

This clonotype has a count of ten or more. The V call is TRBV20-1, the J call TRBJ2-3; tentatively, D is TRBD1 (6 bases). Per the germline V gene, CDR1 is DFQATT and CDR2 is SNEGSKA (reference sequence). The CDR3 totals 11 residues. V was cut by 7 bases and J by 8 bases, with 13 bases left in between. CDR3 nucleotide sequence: TGCAGTGGGGTTTTAGGGGGTACGCAGTATTTT. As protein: CSGVLGGTQYF.

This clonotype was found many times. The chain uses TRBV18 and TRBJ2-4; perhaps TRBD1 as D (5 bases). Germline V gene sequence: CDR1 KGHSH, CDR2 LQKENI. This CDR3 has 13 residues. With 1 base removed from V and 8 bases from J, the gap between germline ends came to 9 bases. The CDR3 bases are TGTGCCAGCTCACCACAGGGGCGGCACATTCAGTACTTC. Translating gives CASSPQGRHIQYF.